This T cell receptor beta chain was obtained from a study of cytomegalovirus exposure and HLA in healthy donors. Across the whole study: In terms of ancestry, the Caucasian-associated cluster contained roughly 81% of the approximately 420 genotyped donors.

Germline V CDR1 and CDR2: SEHNR, FQNEAQ (reference sequence). Trimming left V 8 bases short and J 6 bases short, with 13 bases between. The CDR3 contains 13 residues. Study observations and caveats: Cytomegalovirus-associated TCR beta chains were listed, numbering 150 to 200. Reports credit the classifier with highly specific, highly sensitive diagnosis of cytomegalovirus status. Later analysis indicated greater clonal expansion among HLA-associated TCR beta chains than among equally common other chains.

About this clone itself: The antigen is unknown.

Both 60 Vbeta primers and 13 Jbeta primers went into the PCR. Sequenced by immunoSEQ multiplex PCR; TCRdb stores in-frame clones only, minus some. The table shows about 160,000 clones, with approximately 80% occurring only once. The sample was PBMCs. This receptor was obtained from a woman aged 50 to 60 in good health and CMV-seronegative. The chain joins TRBV7-9 to TRBJ1-4, with TRBD1 as a possible D gene (6 bases). Here the CDR3 DNA reads TGTGCCAGCCACCGGGACACCGATGAAAAACTGTTTTTT. Its protein is CASHRDTDEKLFF.